Detailed here is one T cell receptor (beta chain). Its antigen is unidentified. The CDR3 is made up of 18 amino acids. CDR1 and CDR2 (germline): SGHVS, FNYEAQ. CD45RO-CCR7+CD27+CD95- characterized naive CD8+ T cells. These data originate in a study of CXCR3-negative and CXCR3-positive naive CD8 T cells. Study-wide points: In CXCR3-positive naive cells, the TRB CDR3s were more hydrophobic than in CXCR3-negative naive cells.

The study made its TRB cDNA libraries by 5' RACE, adding UMI labels. TCRdb derives one entry per CDR3 protein from the 5' RACE reads, leaving out DNA. Recorded for this sample: approximately 100,000 distinct CDR3 sequences. The source is a human donor in good health. Some clones in this sample may be carry-over from other donors' samples. The chain couples TRBV7-6 to TRBJ2-2; TCRdb gives TRBD1 as the D gene, but with no DNA this cannot be confirmed. The sample was naive CXCR3+ CD8+ T cells from blood. Subset denoted: CD45RO-CCR7+CD27+CD95- naive CD8+ T cells expressing CXCR3 (TNR3+). The CDR3 reads CASSLVVGGALITGELFF.